Presented here are 30 T cell receptor beta chains from one specimen sequenced in a study of blood T cell repertoires in COVID-19. Profiled with immunoSEQ multiplex PCR; TCRdb holds only in-frame clones, not every one. The sample has 180,000 or so clones; 81% are singletons. Sequenced input: peripheral blood. These receptors came from a woman in her thirties or forties with COVID-19, enrolled during active disease.

This clone was detected a few times. The chain has TRBV9 and TRBJ1-5; D remains ambiguous. V was clipped by 5 bases and J by 0 bases, with 12 bases between them. Germline CDR1 and CDR2: SGDLS and YYNGEE. CDR3 length: 15 residues. The CDR3, as DNA: TGTGCCAGCAGTCAAGGAGGGCTTAGCAATCAGCCCCAGCATTTT. Residues: CASSQGGLSNQPQHF.

The gene calls are TRBV7-9 and TRBJ2-1, with TRBD2 as a possible D gene (5 bases). This CDR3 is 12 amino acids long. V lost 4 bases and J lost 14, with 15 bases in between. CDR1 SEHNR and CDR2 FQNEAQ come from the germline V gene (reference sequence). The CDR3 DNA reads TGTGCCAGCAGCTCCTCTACCGGGAAAGAGTTCTTC. This translates into CASSSSTGKEFF.

The chain couples TRBV7-9 to TRBJ1-5; tentative D call: TRBD1 (5 bases). Trimming left V 6 bases short and J 4 bases short, with 10 bases between. The germline gives CDR1 SEHNR, CDR2 FQNEAQ (reference sequence). The CDR3 consists of 13 residues. The CDR3 loop reads CASSKDSNQPQHF. CDR3 in DNA: TGTGCCAGCAGTAAAGACAGTAATCAGCCCCAGCATTTT.

The chain has TRBV6-5 and TRBJ2-3; TRBD1 matches 11 bases. Germline V lookup: CDR1 MNHEY, CDR2 SVGAGI. J gave up 9 bases and V 5 bases, and 4 bases lay outside the gene matches. CDR3 length: 13 residues. CDR3 in DNA: TGTGCCAGCAGTCCGGGACAGGGGGGCACGCAGTATTTT. Its translation is CASSPGQGGTQYF.

This clone was recorded a few times. The chain recombines TRBV10-1 with TRBJ1-1, with a possible D match to TRBD1 (6 bases). Germline values: CDR1 WNHNN, CDR2 SYGVQD (reference sequence). Trimming shortened V by 2 bases and J by 7 bases, and 11 bases separated the two germline ends. The CDR3 covers 13 residues. Here the CDR3 DNA reads TGCGCCAGCAGTGAGGACGGACAGCTTGAAGCTTTCTTT. Residues: CASSEDGQLEAFF.

The chain has TRBV3-1 (or the pseudogene TRBV3-2) and TRBJ2-7, with TRBD1 identical over 10 bases. Trimming cost V 6 bases and J 6 bases; bases outside gene matches: 5. This CDR3 is built from 13 residues. CDR1 is LGHDT and CDR2 is YNNKEL in the germline V gene (reference sequence). The CDR3 protein is CASRRQGASEQYF. The DNA for the CDR3 is TGTGCCAGCAGGAGACAGGGGGCTTCCGAGCAGTACTTC.

The CDR3 DNA is TGTGCCAGCAGCCCCTCCCTAGCGGGGACCTCCTACGAGCAGTACTTC. Encoded protein: CASSPSLAGTSYEQYF. This chain joins TRBV27 and TRBJ2-7; 9 bases align to TRBD2. The germline V gene encodes CDR1 MNHEY and CDR2 SMNVEV (reference sequence). There are 16 residues in the CDR3. J was trimmed by 0 bases and V by 6 bases; bases with no gene match: 9.

This rearrangement joins TRBV6-4 to TRBJ2-1; TRBD2 might be the D (6 bases). Germline assignment: CDR1 MRHNA and CDR2 SNTAGT. This CDR3 is built from 13 residues. The germline V and J ends were trimmed by 4 bases and 6 bases, with 10 bases remaining between them. The CDR3 sequence is CASSVKGGNEQFF. Written as DNA, the CDR3 is TGTGCCAGCAGTGTAAAGGGAGGCAATGAGCAGTTCTTC.

The chain couples TRBV5-6 to TRBJ2-3; D call uncertain. This CDR3 region has 13 residues. Deletions cut 0 bases from V and 3 bases from J, with 5 bases between. Germline CDR1 is SGHDT and CDR2 is YYEEEE. The CDR3 bases are TGTGCCAGCAGCTTGGGGCCTACAGATACGCAGTATTTT. Encoded protein: CASSLGPTDTQYF.

The rearrangement joins TRBV6-5 to TRBJ2-7; tentatively, D is TRBD2 (7 bases). The germline CDR1 and CDR2 sequences are MNHEY and SVGAGI. There are 13 residues in the CDR3. With 6 bases removed from V and 6 bases from J, the gap between germline ends came to 15 bases. CDR3 region: CASRGRGDSEQYF. DNA for the CDR3: TGTGCCAGCAGGGGGAGGGGGGACTCCGAGCAGTACTTC.

This chain joins TRBV7-9 and TRBJ2-2; the D gene is possibly TRBD2 (5 bases). This CDR3 comprises 12 residues. Per germline, CDR1 SEHNR and CDR2 FQNEAQ (reference sequence). V was cut by 11 bases and J by 6 bases, with 13 bases left in between. For the CDR3, the DNA is TGTGCCGGGAGTATACTGCCCGGGGAGCTGTTTTTT. Its translation: CAGSILPGELFF.

The chain carries TRBV19 and TRBJ1-5, with 7 nucleotides matching TRBD1. V was pared by 4 bases and J by 1 base, with 7 bases of the junction left unmatched. CDR3 length equals 16 residues. In germline, CDR1 is LNHDA, CDR2 SQIVND (reference sequence). CDR3 nucleotide sequence: TGTGCCAGTAGTACGACAGGGATGGGGAGCAATCAGCCCCAGCATTTT. Residues: CASSTTGMGSNQPQHF.

This clone was seen once. The CDR3 DNA follows: TGTGCCAGTAGTATAGATCCGGCTAGAAGGTCCGGGGAGCTGTTTTTT. Protein: CASSIDPARRSGELFF. The chain recombines TRBV19 with TRBJ2-2; D remains unclear. Trimming removed 0 bases at V and 6 bases at J, with 14 bases between. Germline lookup yields CDR1 LNHDA and CDR2 SQIVND (reference sequence). The CDR3 contains 16 residues.

The chain employs TRBV4-1 and TRBJ1-2; TRBD1 matches at 8 bases. Germline CDR1 and CDR2: MGHRA and YSYEKL. V was pared by 3 bases and J by 8 bases, with 11 bases of the junction left unmatched. The CDR3 is 15 residues long. CDR3 protein: CASSQGSDRELGYTF. CDR3 bases: TGCGCCAGCAGCCAGGGCTCGGACAGGGAACTAGGCTACACCTTC.

The chain couples TRBV6-5 to TRBJ1-4; 7 bases are shared with TRBD1. Trimming cost V 6 bases and J 6 bases; bases outside gene matches: 10. In germline, CDR1 is MNHEY, CDR2 SVGAGI. The CDR3 covers 15 residues. The CDR3 spells CASRYPGQTYEKLFF. The CDR3 DNA is TGTGCCAGCAGATATCCGGGACAGACCTATGAAAAACTGTTTTTT.

In this sample, this clone turned up once. The chain uses TRBV2 and TRBJ2-7; a weak D match, TRBD1 (6 bases). Germline V gives CDR1 SNHLY, CDR2 FYNNEI. V gave up 7 bases and J gave up 3 bases, with 10 bases separating them. This CDR3 has 12 amino acids. CDR3 sequence reads: CASMVGGYEQYF. The CDR3 DNA sequence: TGTGCCAGCATGGTAGGGGGCTACGAGCAGTACTTC.

V gene TRBV5-1 combines with J gene TRBJ2-5; the match to TRBD2 covers 9 bases. V shed 4 bases, J shed 5 bases, and the junction held 15 bases outside the gene matches. This CDR3 has 17 residues. Germline loops: CDR1 SGHRS, CDR2 YFSETQ. The CDR3: CASSATDSGSYGETQYF. For the CDR3, the DNA is TGCGCCAGCAGCGCGACCGATAGCGGGAGTTATGGGGAGACCCAGTACTTC.

This clone was seen just once. The chain has TRBV3-1 (or the pseudogene TRBV3-2) and TRBJ1-4, with 10 bases matching TRBD1. The CDR3 runs to 15 residues. The germline CDR1 and CDR2 sequences are LGHDT and YNNKEL (reference sequence). V shed 0 bases and J 11 bases; nucleotides not matched to a gene: 6. The CDR3 region is CASSQDSRTGGKLFF. The CDR3 region has the DNA TGTGCCAGCAGCCAAGATAGCAGGACAGGGGGTAAACTGTTTTTT.

The rearrangement uses TRBV7-6 and TRBJ2-1, with 12 nucleotides matching TRBD1. CDR1 is SGHVS and CDR2 is FNYEAQ in the germline V gene. This CDR3 is built from 17 residues. Trimming took 3 bases from V and 5 from J; bases not matched to a gene: 8. The CDR3 nucleotides read TGTGCCAGCAGCTTCGGAGTGGGACAGGGGGCAGACAATGAGCAGTTCTTC. This codes for CASSFGVGQGADNEQFF.

In its sample, this clone was seen once. The chain joins TRBV3-1 (or the pseudogene TRBV3-2) to TRBJ2-5, with 10 bases lining up with TRBD1. V dropped 2 bases and J dropped 5; count of bases not matched to a gene: 5. This CDR3 is 15 amino acids long. Germline-derived CDR1 and CDR2 are LGHDT and YNNKEL (reference sequence). CDR3 sequence: CASSQPTGGFETQYF. The DNA of the CDR3 is TGTGCCAGCAGCCAACCGACAGGGGGCTTTGAGACCCAGTACTTC.

This CDR3 reads CASSLAGSRVNTEAFF. CDR3 bases: TGTGCCAGCAGCTTGGCGGGAAGTAGGGTGAACACTGAAGCTTTCTTT. The chain recombines TRBV5-4 with TRBJ1-1; D gene uncertain. The CDR3 runs to 16 residues. Germline V gives CDR1 SGHNT, CDR2 YYREEE (reference sequence). Trimming removed 0 bases from V and 0 bases from J, with 12 bases in between.

This chain links TRBV28 with TRBJ2-5, with 7 bases that match TRBD1. This CDR3 spans 16 amino acids. V lost 6 bases, J lost 1 base, and 11 bases stayed unmatched. The germline CDR1 and CDR2 sequences are MDHEN and SYDVKM. The CDR3 sequence is CASSPQTGTAQETQYF. CDR3 nucleotides: TGTGCCAGCAGCCCACAAACCGGGACAGCCCAAGAGACCCAGTACTTC. The entire variable domain, with the rest obtained from reference TRBV28 and TRBJ2-5, is as follows: DVKVTQSSRYLVKRTGEKVFLECVQDMDHENMFWYRQDPGLGLRLIYFSYDVKMKEKGDIPEGYSVSREKKERFSLILESASTNQTSMYLCASSPQTGTAQETQYFGPGTRLLVL.

The chain employs TRBV30 and TRBJ2-5, with 9 bases identical to TRBD1. The V gene's germline CDR1 is GTSNPN and CDR2 SVGIG (reference sequence). Germline trimming cut 1 base from V and 5 bases from J; bases unmatched to any gene: 5. The length of the CDR3 is 14 residues. Written as DNA, the CDR3 is TGTGCCTGGAGTGCGACAGGGGGGAGTGAGACCCAGTACTTC. This encodes CAWSATGGSETQYF.

This clone showed up just a few times. The chain has TRBV9 and TRBJ2-7; D is possibly TRBD1 (6 bases). The V and J ends lost 3 bases and 2 bases respectively, with 12 bases between them. Per germline, CDR1 SGDLS and CDR2 YYNGEE. The CDR3 has 14 amino acids. Written as DNA, the CDR3 is TGTGCCAGCAGCGCAAACAGGGCACCCTACGAGCAGTACTTC. Protein sequence: CASSANRAPYEQYF.

The chain is built from TRBV6-5 and TRBJ1-2, with D unclear. The CDR3 is 12 residues long. Trimming pared 5 bases from V and 7 bases from J, leaving 11 bases between. Germline V gene data show CDR1 as MNHEY and CDR2 as SVGAGI. The CDR3: CASSPGRIGYTF. CDR3 bases: TGTGCCAGCAGTCCGGGTCGGATTGGCTACACCTTC.

This sequence joins TRBV30 and TRBJ1-3, with a tentative D call TRBD1 (5 bases). Germline CDR1 GTSNPN, CDR2 SVGIG (reference sequence). CDR3 length: 14 amino acids. Trimming cost V 1 base and J 0 bases, with 7 bases left between them. The CDR3 nucleotides are TGTGCCTGGAGTGGACAGATCTCTGGAAACACCATATATTTT. It encodes CAWSGQISGNTIYF.

The CDR3 loop is CASSYSTSAFYEQYF. The CDR3 DNA is TGTGCCAGCAGTTACTCGACTAGCGCGTTCTACGAGCAGTACTTC. The rearrangement links TRBV6-2 or TRBV6-3 to TRBJ2-7, with 8 bases aligning to TRBD2. CDR1 MNHEY and CDR2 SVGEGT come from the germline V gene. The CDR3 extends over 15 amino acids. Losses at the gene ends were 0 bases for V and 3 bases for J; bases not matched to a gene: 4.

The J gene is TRBJ1-2, the V gene TRBV19; TRBD1 agrees at 8 bases. In germline, CDR1 is LNHDA, CDR2 SQIVND (reference sequence). V shed 7 bases, J shed 7 bases, and the junction held 8 bases outside the gene matches. This CDR3 comprises 13 residues. The CDR3 nucleotides read TGTGCCAGTACCACAACAGGGGGAGGTGGCTACACCTTC. It is translated as CASTTTGGGGYTF.

J is TRBJ2-5 and V is TRBV7-9, with D hard to call. With 3 bases removed from V and 5 bases from J, the gap between germline ends came to 19 bases. The CDR3 has 16 residues. Germline CDR1 is SEHNR and CDR2 is FQNEAQ (reference sequence). CDR3 in amino acids: CASSFPVSDGHETQYF. The CDR3, as DNA: TGTGCCAGCAGCTTCCCCGTATCCGATGGGCACGAGACCCAGTACTTC.

This clone was seen only a few times. The rearrangement uses TRBV11-1 and TRBJ2-3, with D tentatively TRBD2 (5 bases). Germline-derived CDR1 and CDR2 are SGHAT and FQDESV (reference sequence). V was shortened by 5 bases and J by 0 bases, with 15 bases between the two germline ends. The CDR3 loop spans 16 amino acids. The DNA of the CDR3 is TGTGCCAGCAGCCGACACGGAGGATCTAGCACAGATACGCAGTATTTT. Protein sequence: CASSRHGGSSTDTQYF.